This TCR beta chain was recorded in a study of blood T cell repertoires in COVID-19. About the study: The United States, Italy and Spain provided the acute and convalescent COVID-19 samples.

Under the authors' procedure: Reference gene primer amplification gave nucleated cell count estimates. The assay was immunoSEQ multiplex PCR, and TCRdb's table has in-frame clones only and misses some. V and J calls and clone size follow that table, whereas D and trimming were derived from the DNA. The table lists under 450,000 clones, 80% to 90% of them singletons. Seattle patients were enrolled during active infection and followed longitudinally. CDR1 and CDR2 from the germline V gene are LNHDA and SQIVND (reference sequence). Trimming took 5 bases from V and 0 from J, leaving 11 bases between them. This CDR3 has 15 amino acids.

The sequenced material came from peripheral blood. This TCR derives from a woman aged 55-75 years with COVID-19, enrolled during active disease. This sequence joins TRBV19 and TRBJ1-5, with D possibly being TRBD1 (6 bases). The CDR3 loop reads CASSPWTDSNQPQHF. The CDR3 DNA sequence: TGTGCCAGTAGTCCCTGGACAGATAGCAATCAGCCCCAGCATTTT.